A single sample is the source of the 32 T cell receptor beta chains below, sequenced in a study of blood T cell repertoires in COVID-19. Some clones are missing from TCRdb's copy, which holds only in-frame ones; the method was immunoSEQ multiplex PCR. The repertoire holds about 220,000 clones, with more than 75% as singletons. The specimen was peripheral blood. Receptor source: a woman aged 25 to 39 who had recovered from COVID-19.

DNA of the CDR3: TGTGCCAGCAGCGCCAGCTACAATGAGCAGTTCTTC. It codes for CASSASYNEQFF. This sequence joins TRBV9 and TRBJ2-1; D gene ambiguous. V gave up 3 bases and J gave up 3 bases, with 4 bases separating them. From germline, CDR1 is SGDLS and CDR2 YYNGEE. The CDR3 runs 12 residues. Full variable domain (remainder filled in from reference TRBV9 and TRBJ2-1): DSGVTQTPKHLITATGQRVTLRCSPRSGDLSVYWYQQSLDQGLQFLIQYYNGEERAKGNILERFSAQQFPDLHSELNLSSLELGDSALYFCASSASYNEQFFGPGTRLTVL.

The table lists this clone with a count of one. V gene TRBV29-1 combines with J gene TRBJ2-7; 11 nucleotides line up with TRBD1. Losses at the gene ends were 5 bases for V and 5 bases for J; bases not matched to a gene: 14. The CDR3 is made up of 16 amino acids. Germline loops: CDR1 SQVTM, CDR2 ANQGSEA. In DNA form, the CDR3 reads TGCAGCGTTACTAAACCGGGACAGGGGGTGAGCGACGAGCAGTACTTC. This gives the protein CSVTKPGQGVSDEQYF.

This clone showed up just a few times. The V gene is TRBV7-9, the J gene TRBJ1-3; tentatively, D is TRBD1 (6 bases). The CDR3 loop spans 15 amino acids. V gave up 5 bases and J gave up 0 bases, with 11 bases separating them. CDR1 is SEHNR and CDR2 is FQNEAQ in the germline V gene (reference sequence). CDR3 region: CASSPRTVSGNTIYF. DNA for the CDR3: TGTGCCAGCAGCCCCAGGACAGTCTCTGGAAACACCATATATTTT.

This rearrangement joins TRBV2 to TRBJ1-2; D not resolved. This CDR3 comprises 13 residues. The V end lost 11 bases, the J end lost 4 bases, and 17 bases lay between the germline ends. Germline V gives CDR1 SNHLY, CDR2 FYNNEI. CDR3: CASHPQEFYGYTF. The CDR3 DNA reads as TGTGCCTCCCACCCCCAGGAATTCTATGGCTACACCTTC.

The chain couples TRBV11-2 to TRBJ2-3, with 8 bases matching TRBD2. The CDR3 totals 15 residues. Losses at the gene ends were 4 bases for V and 6 bases for J; bases not matched to a gene: 9. Germline V gene lookup returns CDR1 SGHAT and CDR2 FQNNGV. CDR3 DNA: TGTGCCAGCAGCTCAAAAGAGGGACTAGGGGATACGCAGTATTTT. The encoded protein is CASSSKEGLGDTQYF.

This chain uses TRBV9 with TRBJ2-1; D call uncertain. Between the trimmed V and J ends, which lost 0 bases and 4 bases, there was a span of 5 bases. This CDR3 comprises 13 residues. Germline lookup yields CDR1 SGDLS and CDR2 YYNGEE. CDR3 coding DNA: TGTGCCAGCAGCGTAGTCCCATACAATGAGCAGTTCTTC. This sequence encodes CASSVVPYNEQFF.

The gene calls are TRBV6-5 and TRBJ1-2; D remains unclear. Per germline, CDR1 MNHEY and CDR2 SVGAGI. This CDR3 has 13 amino acids. V was pared by 2 bases and J by 8 bases, with 12 bases between. CDR3 protein: CASSYRGVRGYTF. CDR3 nucleotides: TGTGCCAGCAGTTACCGGGGAGTACGAGGCTACACCTTC.

The V and J genes are TRBV7-8 and TRBJ2-3; TRBD2 matches at 10 bases. This CDR3 contains 17 residues. Per the germline V gene, CDR1 is SGHVS and CDR2 is FQNEAQ. The V gene end was trimmed by 1 base and the J gene end by 0 bases; junction bases not matched to a gene: 4. The CDR3 region is CASSLGLAGVSTDTQYF. In nucleotides, the CDR3 is TGTGCCAGCAGCTTAGGGCTAGCGGGGGTAAGCACAGATACGCAGTATTTT.

J is TRBJ2-1 and V is TRBV7-9, with no clear D. V lost 5 bases and J 5 bases, leaving 28 bases between the germline ends. The CDR3 is made up of 19 amino acids. The germline V gene has CDR1 SEHNR and CDR2 FQNEAQ (reference sequence). This chain's CDR3 is CASSPNSVLLAGQDNEQFF. The CDR3 nucleotides read TGTGCCAGCAGCCCAAATTCGGTCTTATTGGCAGGTCAGGACAATGAGCAGTTCTTC.

The table lists this clone with a few counts. This chain joins TRBV5-4 and TRBJ1-2; a possible D gene is TRBD1 (6 bases). Trimming cost V 0 bases and J 7 bases, with 10 bases left between them. From germline, CDR1 is SGHNT and CDR2 YYREEE (reference sequence). This CDR3 is 13 amino acids long. CDR3 nucleotides: TGTGCCAGCAGCTTGGCCTTGACAGGTGGCTACACCTTC. Protein: CASSLALTGGYTF.

The genes are TRBV3-1 (or the pseudogene TRBV3-2) and TRBJ1-2, with a tentative D call TRBD1 (5 bases). Germline CDR1 is LGHDT and CDR2 is YNNKEL (reference sequence). The CDR3 runs to 10 residues. Trimming removed 1 base from V and 12 bases from J, with 6 bases in between. The CDR3 spells CASSQAGDTF. The CDR3 coding sequence is TGTGCCAGCAGCCAAGCGGGGGACACCTTC.

V gene TRBV19 combines with J gene TRBJ2-1; 10 bases agree with TRBD2. Germline CDR1 reads LNHDA; CDR2 reads SQIVND (reference sequence). The CDR3 sequence is 23 residues long. The trim removed 3 bases at V and 3 bases at J, leaving 26 bases unmatched. The CDR3 region is CASSIYSGHQSGLATFFYNEQFF. The CDR3 nucleotides read TGTGCCAGTAGTATCTATTCGGGGCATCAATCGGGACTAGCGACCTTCTTCTACAATGAGCAGTTCTTC. The full variable domain, in which reference TRBV19 and TRBJ2-1 provide the parts outside the CDR3, is DGGITQSPKYLFRKEGQNVTLSCEQNLNHDAMYWYRQDPGQGLRLIYYSQIVNDFQKGDIAEGYSVSREKKESFPLTVTSAQKNPTAFYLCASSIYSGHQSGLATFFYNEQFFGPGTRLTVL.

The chain has TRBV6-4 and TRBJ2-1, with 8 bases matching TRBD2. This CDR3 region has 15 residues. Per the germline V gene, CDR1 is MRHNA and CDR2 is SNTAGT. V gave up 10 bases and J gave up 5 bases; unmatched junction bases: 13. DNA of the CDR3: TGTGCCACCTCTAGGGGACTAGAGGGGGACAATGAGCAGTTCTTC. As protein: CATSRGLEGDNEQFF.

The V gene is TRBV5-1, the J gene TRBJ2-4, with 8 bases aligning to TRBD2. The CDR3 spans 14 residues. CDR1 and CDR2 (germline): SGHRS, YFSETQ. The ends lost 3 bases at V and 8 bases at J; junction bases unmatched: 7. CDR3 DNA: TGCGCCAGCAGCTCCGGGGGGGTTGAGGACATTCAGTACTTC. Translated, it gives CASSSGGVEDIQYF.

The rearrangement uses TRBV7-9 and TRBJ1-1, with 9 positions matching TRBD1. V shed 1 base and J 7 bases; nucleotides not matched to a gene: 7. CDR3 length equals 15 residues. CDR1 SEHNR and CDR2 FQNEAQ come from the germline V gene (reference sequence). The CDR3 coding sequence is TGTGCCAGCAGCTTAGAGTTTGGGACAGGGTATGAAGCTTTCTTT. It encodes CASSLEFGTGYEAFF.

Only a few counts were recorded for this clone. The chain employs TRBV27 and TRBJ1-2; D not certain. The CDR3 extends over 15 amino acids. Germline values: CDR1 MNHEY, CDR2 SMNVEV (reference sequence). V lost 0 bases and J 7 bases, leaving 15 bases between the germline ends. The CDR3 sequence is CASSLSGHGSGGYTF. CDR3 nucleotides: TGTGCCAGCAGTTTATCGGGCCACGGATCCGGTGGCTACACCTTC.

The CDR3 nucleotides are TGTGCCAGCAGTGACTCGCCGAGTAGCACAGATACGCAGTATTTT. This gives the protein CASSDSPSSTDTQYF. The J gene is TRBJ2-3, the V gene TRBV6-4; D is ambiguous. Germline assignment: CDR1 MRHNA and CDR2 SNTAGT. V was clipped by 0 bases and J by 0 bases, with 7 bases between them. This CDR3 is built from 15 residues.

The gene calls are TRBV7-2 and TRBJ2-2, with 7 bases that match TRBD1. V lost 4 bases and J lost 7; bases outside the gene matches: 15. The CDR3 runs to 17 residues. Germline V gives CDR1 SGHTA, CDR2 FQGNSA. The CDR3 DNA sequence: TGTGCCAGCAGCTCATGGTCGGCAGGGGGTTGGGGCGGGGAGCTGTTTTTT. Encoded protein: CASSSWSAGGWGGELFF.

V usage is TRBV10-2 and J usage is TRBJ1-5; weak D call: TRBD1 (6 bases). This CDR3 is 15 amino acids long. Germline V gene data show CDR1 as WSHSY and CDR2 as SAAADI. V was clipped by 8 bases and J by 1 base, with 15 bases between them. CDR3 sequence reads: CASSTGSMSNQPQHF. CDR3 DNA: TGCGCCAGCTCTACAGGGTCGATGAGCAATCAGCCCCAGCATTTT.

The chain is built from TRBV11-2 and TRBJ2-1, with TRBD2 identical over 9 bases. CDR3 length equals 14 residues. Unmatched junction bases numbered 6, after V lost 5 bases and J lost 7 bases. Per germline, CDR1 SGHAT and CDR2 FQNNGV. In DNA form, the CDR3 reads TGTGCCAGCAGCCTAGCGGGGATGTCGAATGAGCAGTTCTTC. Translation: CASSLAGMSNEQFF.

V usage is TRBV2 and J usage is TRBJ2-1; 7 bases are shared with TRBD1. Germline V gene data show CDR1 as SNHLY and CDR2 as FYNNEI. V lost 4 bases, J lost 5 bases, and 5 bases stayed unmatched. The CDR3 loop spans 14 amino acids. The DNA for the CDR3 is TGTGCCAGCAGTGTGTGGACAGGAGACAATGAGCAGTTCTTC. It codes for CASSVWTGDNEQFF.

This sequence joins TRBV5-4 and TRBJ2-2; weak D call: TRBD1 (5 bases). The CDR3 runs to 15 residues. Trimming pared 0 bases from V and 0 bases from J, leaving 6 bases between. Germline V gene lookup returns CDR1 SGHNT and CDR2 YYREEE (reference sequence). For the CDR3, the DNA is TGTGCCAGCAGCTTGGCGACAGCGAACACCGGGGAGCTGTTTTTT. Protein product: CASSLATANTGELFF.

V usage is TRBV29-1 and J usage is TRBJ2-5; D remains ambiguous. CDR1 is SQVTM, CDR2 ANQGSEA, per germline. The CDR3 totals 11 residues. Between the trimmed V and J ends, which lost 4 bases and 12 bases, there was a span of 15 bases. CDR3 residues: CSVGSRFQKYF. Here the CDR3 DNA reads TGCAGCGTTGGATCTAGATTCCAGAAGTACTTC.

J is TRBJ1-2 and V is TRBV7-9; 8 bases map to TRBD1. The CDR3 has 13 amino acids. V lost 3 bases and J lost 8; bases outside the gene matches: 5. The germline V gene encodes CDR1 SEHNR and CDR2 FQNEAQ (reference sequence). As DNA, the CDR3 is TGTGCCAGCAGCTTTACGGACAGGGACGGCTACACCTTC. Translation gives CASSFTDRDGYTF.

The J gene is TRBJ2-2, the V gene TRBV7-9, with 8 bases identical to TRBD1. CDR3 length: 16 amino acids. The germline CDR1 and CDR2 sequences are SEHNR and FQNEAQ (reference sequence). The J segment lost 1 base and the V segment lost 5 bases, leaving 6 bases of the junction unmatched. CDR3 residues: CASSHLDRENTGELFF. The CDR3 DNA follows: TGTGCCAGCAGCCATTTGGACAGGGAGAACACCGGGGAGCTGTTTTTT.

CDR3 DNA: TGTGCCGGGGGGAAAGGGATCAATGAGCAGTTCTTC. This codes for CAGGKGINEQFF. The chain recombines TRBV7-9 with TRBJ2-1; possibly TRBD2 for D (6 bases). This CDR3 has 12 amino acids. The V end was cut by 11 bases, the J end by 6 bases, with 14 bases between. Germline values: CDR1 SEHNR, CDR2 FQNEAQ (reference sequence). Full variable domain (remainder filled in from reference TRBV7-9 and TRBJ2-1): DTGVSQNPRHKITKRGQNVTFRCDPISEHNRLYWYRQTLGQGPEFLTYFQNEAQLEKSRLLSDRFSAERPKGSFSTLEIQRTEQGDSAMYLCAGGKGINEQFFGPGTRLTVL.

The chain couples TRBV29-1 to TRBJ2-2; no firm D call. The CDR3 has 13 residues. CDR1 and CDR2 (germline): SQVTM, ANQGSEA. Trimming cost V 3 bases and J 4 bases, with 9 bases left between them. CDR3 sequence reads: CSVDGASTGELFF. The CDR3, as DNA: TGCAGCGTTGACGGAGCGAGCACCGGGGAGCTGTTTTTT.

The chain couples TRBV30 to TRBJ2-7; no reliable D call. The V gene lost 3 bases and the J gene lost 4 bases, with 16 bases spanning the gap. The germline CDR1 and CDR2 sequences are GTSNPN and SVGIG (reference sequence). This CDR3 region has 14 residues. The chain's CDR3 is CAWSPRVAYYEQYF. Written as DNA, the CDR3 is TGTGCCTGGAGCCCCCGGGTAGCTTATTACGAGCAGTACTTC.

The chain joins TRBV13 to TRBJ2-7, with D tentatively TRBD2 (5 bases). Between the trimmed V and J ends, which lost 3 bases and 3 bases, there was a span of 12 bases. CDR3 length equals 14 residues. Germline V gene data show CDR1 as PRHDT and CDR2 as FYEKMQ (reference sequence). CDR3 nucleotide sequence: TGTGCCAGCAGCTTCTACGACGGGGACTACGAGCAGTACTTC. Amino acid sequence: CASSFYDGDYEQYF.

The chain has TRBV6-5 and TRBJ1-4; D gene uncertain. Trimming shortened V by 9 bases and J by 3 bases, and 11 bases separated the two germline ends. Germline CDR1 MNHEY, CDR2 SVGAGI. The CDR3 contains 13 residues. The CDR3 spells CASKKSANEKLFF. The CDR3 bases are TGTGCCAGTAAGAAATCAGCTAATGAAAAACTGTTTTTT.

Concerning this clone: The junction departs from the called germline gene at one end, perhaps through a read error. Other DNA sequences within the sample encode an identical CDR3. J is TRBJ1-4 and V is TRBV3-1 (or the pseudogene TRBV3-2); D gene unclear. Germline CDR1 and CDR2: LGHDT and YNNKEL (reference sequence). The CDR3 sequence is 16 residues long. In DNA, the CDR3 is TGTGCCAGTAGCCAAGATACGGGAGCAACTAATGAAAAACTGTTTTTT. Its protein product is CASSQDTGATNEKLFF.

In this sample, this clone turned up once. The genes are TRBV14 and TRBJ1-1; perhaps TRBD1 as D (6 bases). This CDR3 contains 14 residues. Trimming pared 5 bases from V and 4 bases from J, leaving 14 bases between. CDR1 and CDR2 from the germline V gene are SGHDN and FVKESK. CDR3 sequence: CASSSVQGVTEAFF. The CDR3 bases are TGTGCCAGCAGCAGCGTACAGGGCGTCACTGAAGCTTTCTTT.